This T cell receptor (beta chain) was captured in a study of blood T cell repertoires in COVID-19. Assay used: immunoSEQ multiplex PCR; TCRdb lists only in-frame clones, some missing. The sample contains over 200,000 clones, about 88% of which appear only once. This CDR3 region has 13 residues. V was pared by 0 bases and J by 8 bases, with 10 bases between. CDR1 and CDR2 from the germline V gene are LGHNA and YNFKEQ. The clonotype originates from a man in his forties or fifties with active or convalescent COVID-19. Sequences were obtained from peripheral blood. The chain combines TRBV4-2 with TRBJ1-2, with D unresolved. The CDR3 spells CASSQDGLWGYTF. The CDR3 coding sequence is TGTGCCAGCAGCCAAGATGGGCTATGGGGCTACACCTTC.